The text below deals with one T cell receptor beta chain. This CDR3 has 13 residues. Losses at the gene ends were 2 bases for V and 8 bases for J; bases not matched to a gene: 6. Germline CDR1 is GTSNPN and CDR2 is SVGIG (reference sequence). This entry belongs to a study of cytomegalovirus exposure and HLA in healthy donors. Here immunoSEQ multiplex PCR was the method, and the copy in TCRdb shows in-frame clones only, minus some. Of fewer than 150,000 clones in the sample, 80% to 90% were seen once. Sequencing used PBMCs. The chain is built from TRBV30 and TRBJ2-1; 7 bases agree with TRBD2. The clonotype was recovered from a woman aged 18 to 35 in good health and CMV-seropositive. CDR3 in amino acids: CAWSLGRGYEQFF. CDR3 DNA sequence: TGTGCCTGGAGTCTCGGGCGGGGGTATGAGCAGTTCTTC.